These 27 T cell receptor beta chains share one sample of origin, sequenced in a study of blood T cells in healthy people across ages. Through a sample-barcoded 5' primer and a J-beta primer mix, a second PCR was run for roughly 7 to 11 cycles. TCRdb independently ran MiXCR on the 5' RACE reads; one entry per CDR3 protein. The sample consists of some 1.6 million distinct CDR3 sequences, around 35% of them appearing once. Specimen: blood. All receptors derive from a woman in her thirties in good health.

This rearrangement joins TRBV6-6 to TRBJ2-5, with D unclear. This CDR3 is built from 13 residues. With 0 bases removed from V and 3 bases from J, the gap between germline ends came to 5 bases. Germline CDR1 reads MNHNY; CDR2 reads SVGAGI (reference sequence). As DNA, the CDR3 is TGTGCCAGCAGTTACTCAATCGAAGAGACCCAGTACTTC. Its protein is CASSYSIEETQYF.

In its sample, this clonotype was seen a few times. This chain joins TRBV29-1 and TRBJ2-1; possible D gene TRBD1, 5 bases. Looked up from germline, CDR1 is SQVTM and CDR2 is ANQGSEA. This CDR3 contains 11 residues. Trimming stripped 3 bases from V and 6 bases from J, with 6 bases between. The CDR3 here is CSVDRVNEQFF. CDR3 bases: TGCAGCGTTGACAGGGTCAATGAGCAGTTCTTC.

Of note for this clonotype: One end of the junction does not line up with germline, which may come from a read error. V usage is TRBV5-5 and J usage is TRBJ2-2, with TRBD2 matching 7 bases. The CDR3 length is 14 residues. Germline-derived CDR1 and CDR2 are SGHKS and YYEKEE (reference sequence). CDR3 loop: CANRRGVHTGGLFF. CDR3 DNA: TGTGCGAACCGTCGGGGGGTCCACACCGGGGGGCTGTTTTTT. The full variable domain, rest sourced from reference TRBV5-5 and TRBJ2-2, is DAGVTQSPTHLIKTRGQQVTLRCSPISGHKSVSWYQQVLGQGPQFIFQYYEKEERGRGNFPDRFSARQFPNYSSELNVNALLLGDSALYLCANRRGVHTGGLFFGEGSRLTVL.

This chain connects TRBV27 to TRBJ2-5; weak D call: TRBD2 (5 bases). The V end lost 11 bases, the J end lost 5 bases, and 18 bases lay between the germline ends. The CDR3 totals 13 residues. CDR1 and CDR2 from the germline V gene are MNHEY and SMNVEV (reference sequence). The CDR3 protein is CAFSRRVMETQYF. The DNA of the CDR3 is TGTGCCTTCTCGAGGCGGGTTATGGAGACCCAGTACTTC.

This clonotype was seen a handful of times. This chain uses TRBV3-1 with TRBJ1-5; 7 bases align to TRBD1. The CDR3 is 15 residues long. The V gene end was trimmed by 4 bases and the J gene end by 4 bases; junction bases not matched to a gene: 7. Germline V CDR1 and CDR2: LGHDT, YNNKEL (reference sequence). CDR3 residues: CASSPDRSLNQPQHF. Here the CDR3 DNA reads TGTGCCAGCAGCCCGGACAGGAGTCTTAATCAGCCCCAGCATTTT.

CDR3 sequence: CAVLRALGGANVLTF. CDR3 nucleotides: TGTGCGGTGCTCCGAGCCTTAGGAGGGGCCAACGTCCTGACTTTC. J is TRBJ2-6 and V is TRBV27, with D unresolved. The length of the CDR3 is 15 residues. Germline CDR1 is MNHEY and CDR2 is SMNVEV (reference sequence).

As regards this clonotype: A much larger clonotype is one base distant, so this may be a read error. The CDR3 DNA is TGTGCCAGCAGCCGGATCGGATCGGAGGCCCAGTACTTC. As protein: CASSRIGSEAQYF. The rearrangement links TRBV14 to TRBJ2-5; D perhaps matches TRBD2 (5 bases). The V gene lost 4 bases and the J gene lost 9 bases, with 15 bases spanning the gap. CDR3 size: 13 residues. From germline, CDR1 is SGHDN and CDR2 FVKESK.

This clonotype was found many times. CDR3 in DNA: TGCAGCGTTACCCGGGACAGCAATGAGCAGTTCTTC. Protein: CSVTRDSNEQFF. The chain links TRBV29-1 to TRBJ2-1, with 7 positions matching TRBD1. V lost 5 bases, J lost 6 bases, and 4 bases stayed unmatched. This CDR3 is built from 12 residues. Germline loops: CDR1 SQVTM, CDR2 ANQGSEA.

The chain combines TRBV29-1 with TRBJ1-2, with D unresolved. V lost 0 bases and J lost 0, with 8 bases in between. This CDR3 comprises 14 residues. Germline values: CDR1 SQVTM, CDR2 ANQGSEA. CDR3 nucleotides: TGCAGCGTTGAAGATCGACCTTCTAACTATGGCTACACCTTC. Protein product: CSVEDRPSNYGYTF.

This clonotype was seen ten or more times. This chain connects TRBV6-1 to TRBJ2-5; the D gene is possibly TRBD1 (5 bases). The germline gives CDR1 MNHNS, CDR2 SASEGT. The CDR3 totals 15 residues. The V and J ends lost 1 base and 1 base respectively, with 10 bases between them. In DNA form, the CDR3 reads TGTGCCAGCAGTGAAGTGGGGCCAATCCAAGAGACCCAGTACTTC. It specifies CASSEVGPIQETQYF.

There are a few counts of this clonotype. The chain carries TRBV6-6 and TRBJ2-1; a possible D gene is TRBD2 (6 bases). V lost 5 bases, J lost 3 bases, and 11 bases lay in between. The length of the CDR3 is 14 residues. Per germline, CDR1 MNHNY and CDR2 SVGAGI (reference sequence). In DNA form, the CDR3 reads TGTGCCAGCAGTCCGGGAGCACTCTACAATGAGCAGTTCTTC. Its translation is CASSPGALYNEQFF.

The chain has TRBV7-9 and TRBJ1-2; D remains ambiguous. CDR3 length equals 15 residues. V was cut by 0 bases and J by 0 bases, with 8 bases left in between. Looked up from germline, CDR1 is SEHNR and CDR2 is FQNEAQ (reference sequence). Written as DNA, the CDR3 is TGTGCCAGCAGCTTAGCCACCGGGACTAACTATGGCTACACCTTC. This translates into CASSLATGTNYGYTF.

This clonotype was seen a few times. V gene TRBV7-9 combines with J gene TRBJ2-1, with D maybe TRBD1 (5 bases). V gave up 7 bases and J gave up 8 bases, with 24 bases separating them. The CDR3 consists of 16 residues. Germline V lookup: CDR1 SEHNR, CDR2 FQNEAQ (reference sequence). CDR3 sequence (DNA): TGTGCCAGCACCGAACTGCGACAGATTTTTAGCTATGAGCAGTTCTTC. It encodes CASTELRQIFSYEQFF.

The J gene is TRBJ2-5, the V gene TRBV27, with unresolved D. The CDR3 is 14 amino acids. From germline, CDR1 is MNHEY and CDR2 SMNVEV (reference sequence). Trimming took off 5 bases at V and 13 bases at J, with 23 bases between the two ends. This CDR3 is CASSLSTRGYGRYF. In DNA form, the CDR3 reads TGTGCCAGCAGTCTCTCGACTCGCGGCTACGGGCGGTACTTC.

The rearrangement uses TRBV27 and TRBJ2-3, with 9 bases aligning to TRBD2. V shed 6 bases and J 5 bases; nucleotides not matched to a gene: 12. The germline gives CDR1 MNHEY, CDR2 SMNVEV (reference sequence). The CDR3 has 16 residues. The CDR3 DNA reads TGTGCCAGCAGACCTGCGGCGGGAGGGCCCAAAGATACGCAGTATTTT. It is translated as CASRPAAGGPKDTQYF.

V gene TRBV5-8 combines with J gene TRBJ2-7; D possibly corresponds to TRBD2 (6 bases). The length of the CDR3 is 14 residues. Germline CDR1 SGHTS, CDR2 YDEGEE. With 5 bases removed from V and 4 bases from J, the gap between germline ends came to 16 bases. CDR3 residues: CASSQYGGGYEQYF. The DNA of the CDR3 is TGTGCCAGCAGTCAGTACGGGGGTGGTTACGAGCAGTACTTC. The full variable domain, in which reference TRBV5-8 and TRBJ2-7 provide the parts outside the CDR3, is EAGVTQSPTHLIKTRGQQATLRCSPISGHTSVYWYQQALGLGLQFLLWYDEGEERNRGNFPPRFSGRQFPNYSSELNVNALELEDSALYLCASSQYGGGYEQYFGPGTRLTVT.

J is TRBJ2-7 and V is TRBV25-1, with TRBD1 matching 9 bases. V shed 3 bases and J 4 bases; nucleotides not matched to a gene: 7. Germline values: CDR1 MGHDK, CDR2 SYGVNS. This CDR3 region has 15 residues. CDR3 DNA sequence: TGTGCCAGCAGTGACCCCACAGGGGGCGAGTACGAGCAGTACTTC. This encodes CASSDPTGGEYEQYF.

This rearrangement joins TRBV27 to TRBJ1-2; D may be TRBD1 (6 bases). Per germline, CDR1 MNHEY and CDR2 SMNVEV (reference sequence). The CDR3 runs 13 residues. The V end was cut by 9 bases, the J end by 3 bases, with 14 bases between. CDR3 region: CASSTGFDYGYTF. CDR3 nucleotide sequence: TGTGCCAGTAGCACAGGGTTCGACTATGGCTACACCTTC.

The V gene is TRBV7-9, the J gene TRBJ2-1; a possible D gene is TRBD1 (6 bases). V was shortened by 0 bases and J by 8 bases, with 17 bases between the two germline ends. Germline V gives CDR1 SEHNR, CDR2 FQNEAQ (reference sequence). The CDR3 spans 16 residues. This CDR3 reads CASSLAGGSSRHEQFF. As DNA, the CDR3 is TGTGCCAGCAGCTTAGCTGGGGGCAGCAGCCGGCATGAGCAGTTCTTC.

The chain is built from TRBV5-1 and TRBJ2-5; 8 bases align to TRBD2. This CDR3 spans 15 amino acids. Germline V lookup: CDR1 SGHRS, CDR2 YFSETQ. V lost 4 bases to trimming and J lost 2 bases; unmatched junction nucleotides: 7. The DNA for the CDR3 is TGCGCCAGCAGCCCCGGGACTAGATCACAAGAGACCCAGTACTTC. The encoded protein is CASSPGTRSQETQYF.

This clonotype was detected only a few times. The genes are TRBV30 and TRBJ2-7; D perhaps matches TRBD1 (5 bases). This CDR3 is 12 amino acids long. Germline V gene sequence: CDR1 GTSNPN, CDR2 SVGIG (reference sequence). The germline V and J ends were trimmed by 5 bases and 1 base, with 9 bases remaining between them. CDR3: CAWGADSYEQYF. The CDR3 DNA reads TGTGCCTGGGGGGCGGATTCCTACGAGCAGTACTTC.

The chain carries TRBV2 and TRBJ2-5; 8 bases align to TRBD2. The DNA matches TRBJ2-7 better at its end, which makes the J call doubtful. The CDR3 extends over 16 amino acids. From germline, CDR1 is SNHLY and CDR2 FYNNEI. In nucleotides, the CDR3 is TGTGCCAGCAGTGTTCGGGCCGGGAGGGCCCCTACCGAGCAGTACTTC. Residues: CASSVRAGRAPTEQYF.

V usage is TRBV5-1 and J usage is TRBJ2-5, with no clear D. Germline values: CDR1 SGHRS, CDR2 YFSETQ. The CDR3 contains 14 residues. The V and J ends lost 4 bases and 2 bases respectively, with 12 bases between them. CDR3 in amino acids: CASSSLTQQETQYF. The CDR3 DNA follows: TGCGCCAGCAGCAGCCTCACACAGCAAGAGACCCAGTACTTC.

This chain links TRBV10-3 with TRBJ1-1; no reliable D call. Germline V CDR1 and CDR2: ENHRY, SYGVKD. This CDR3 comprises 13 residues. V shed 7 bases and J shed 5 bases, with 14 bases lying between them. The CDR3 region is CAIKAQPATEAFF. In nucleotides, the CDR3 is TGTGCCATCAAAGCCCAGCCCGCAACTGAAGCTTTCTTT.

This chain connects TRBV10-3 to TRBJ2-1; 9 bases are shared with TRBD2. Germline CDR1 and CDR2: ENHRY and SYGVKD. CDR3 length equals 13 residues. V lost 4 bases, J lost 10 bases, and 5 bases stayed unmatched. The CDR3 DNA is TGTGCCATCAGTGGTGTAGCGGGGGAAGAGCAGTTCTTC. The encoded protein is CAISGVAGEEQFF.

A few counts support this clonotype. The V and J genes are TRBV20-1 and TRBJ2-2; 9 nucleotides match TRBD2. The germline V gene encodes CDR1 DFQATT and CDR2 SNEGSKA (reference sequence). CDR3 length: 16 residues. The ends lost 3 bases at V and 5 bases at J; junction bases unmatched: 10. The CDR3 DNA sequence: TGCAGTGCTAGGGTGGGGCGGACTAGCGATACCGGGGAGCTGTTTTTT. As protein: CSARVGRTSDTGELFF.

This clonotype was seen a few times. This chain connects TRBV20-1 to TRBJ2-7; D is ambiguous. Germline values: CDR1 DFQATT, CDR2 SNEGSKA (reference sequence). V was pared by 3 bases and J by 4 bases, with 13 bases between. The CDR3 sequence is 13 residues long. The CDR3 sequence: CSARRVQSYEQYF. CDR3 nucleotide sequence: TGCAGTGCTAGGCGAGTGCAGAGTTACGAGCAGTACTTC.